The 31 T cell receptor beta chains in this list originate from one sample, sequenced in a study of cytomegalovirus exposure and HLA in healthy donors. Both 60 Vbeta primers and 13 Jbeta primers went into the PCR. TCRdb's table, derived via immunoSEQ multiplex PCR, lists solely in-frame clones and lacks some. The sample records hundreds of thousands of clones, approximately 83% being singletons. The material sequenced was PBMCs. All receptors derive from a boy younger than 10 in good health and CMV-seronegative.

The chain uses TRBV6-5 and TRBJ2-5, with 8 nucleotides matching TRBD2. Germline CDR1 reads MNHEY; CDR2 reads SVGAGI. The length of the CDR3 is 14 residues. The J segment lost 5 bases and the V segment lost 3 bases, leaving 5 bases of the junction unmatched. CDR3 in amino acids: CASSYRGGRETQYF. DNA of the CDR3: TGTGCCAGCAGTTATCGGGGGGGCCGGGAGACCCAGTACTTC.

The chain carries TRBV11-3 and TRBJ2-1, with D uncertain. The CDR3 spans 13 residues. In germline, CDR1 is SGHNT, CDR2 YENEEA. V lost 2 bases to trimming and J lost 3 bases, with 5 bases between them. The CDR3 bases are TGTGCCAGCAGCTTACCGAGCTACAATGAGCAGTTCTTC. As protein: CASSLPSYNEQFF.

The V and J genes are TRBV11-2 and TRBJ2-3; possibly TRBD2 for D (6 bases). Germline V gene sequence: CDR1 SGHAT, CDR2 FQNNGV. The CDR3 totals 14 residues. V was pared by 5 bases and J by 0 bases, with 9 bases between. Here the CDR3 reads CASSTGTSTDTQYF. The CDR3, as DNA: TGTGCCAGCAGCACTGGGACTAGCACAGATACGCAGTATTTT.

The V gene is TRBV2, the J gene TRBJ2-5, with TRBD2 matching over 12 bases. Germline lookup yields CDR1 SNHLY and CDR2 FYNNEI. V was clipped by 4 bases and J by 2 bases; unmatched bases: 11. The CDR3 is 18 residues long. CDR3 nucleotide sequence: TGTGCCAGCAGTGCCCGGGTCCTCCTAGCGGGGGGGCAAGAGACCCAGTACTTC. This gives the protein CASSARVLLAGGQETQYF.

The chain joins TRBV6-5 to TRBJ1-1; the match to TRBD1 covers 7 bases. The CDR3 runs to 13 residues. Germline assignment: CDR1 MNHEY and CDR2 SVGAGI. V shed 6 bases and J 4 bases; nucleotides not matched to a gene: 5. CDR3 region: CASSPQGSTEAFF. CDR3 DNA sequence: TGTGCCAGCAGCCCACAGGGGAGCACTGAAGCTTTCTTT.

The genes are TRBV19 and TRBJ1-4; TRBD1 is a possible D gene (6 bases). CDR3 length equals 15 residues. V dropped 1 base and J dropped 6 bases, with 12 bases sitting between them. The germline V gene encodes CDR1 LNHDA and CDR2 SQIVND (reference sequence). CDR3 DNA: TGTGCCAGTAGTATAGGGTCCAGGGGTGATGAAAAACTGTTTTTT. The encoded protein is CASSIGSRGDEKLFF.

This clone was detected a few times. V usage is TRBV7-9 and J usage is TRBJ1-1, with D hard to call. Deletions cut 5 bases from V and 6 bases from J, with 13 bases between. The CDR3 length is 13 residues. The germline V gene has CDR1 SEHNR and CDR2 FQNEAQ (reference sequence). The CDR3 reads CASSAPAGPEAFF. DNA of the CDR3: TGTGCCAGCAGCGCCCCTGCGGGCCCTGAAGCTTTCTTT.

V is TRBV15 and J is TRBJ2-1, with TRBD2 identical over 8 bases. CDR1 and CDR2 from the germline V gene are LNHNV and YYDKDF (reference sequence). The CDR3 totals 15 residues. V trimming: 0 bases; J trimming: 7 bases; junction bases outside the gene matches: 5. DNA for the CDR3: TGTGCCACCAGCAGAGAACCGGGGGGGGTAAATGAGCAGTTCTTC. It specifies CATSREPGGVNEQFF.

The rearrangement joins TRBV9 to TRBJ2-3; 13 bases line up with TRBD2. This CDR3 spans 18 amino acids. Germline V gives CDR1 SGDLS, CDR2 YYNGEE. Trimming took 4 bases from V and 0 from J; bases not matched to a gene: 8. CDR3 sequence: CASSLGLAGDPSTDTQYF. The DNA of the CDR3 is TGTGCCAGCAGCCTTGGACTAGCGGGAGACCCCAGCACAGATACGCAGTATTTT.

The chain is built from TRBV7-9 and TRBJ1-1; D is ambiguous. The CDR3 totals 12 residues. CDR1 is SEHNR, CDR2 FQNEAQ, per germline (reference sequence). V lost 0 bases, J lost 7 bases, and 6 bases lay in between. The CDR3 nucleotides are TGTGCCAGCAGCTTAGCGCAGGATGAAGCTTTCTTT. The encoded protein is CASSLAQDEAFF.

The CDR3 DNA is TGTGCCAGTAGCGCGGGGAGGGCCTACAATGAGCAGTTCTTC. It codes for CASSAGRAYNEQFF. The V and J genes are TRBV6-5 and TRBJ2-1; 7 bases align to TRBD2. There are 14 residues in the CDR3. Germline-derived CDR1 and CDR2 are MNHEY and SVGAGI. V lost 9 bases to trimming and J lost 2 bases; unmatched junction nucleotides: 7.

This chain links TRBV30 with TRBJ2-1; a possible D gene is TRBD1 (6 bases). Germline CDR1 and CDR2: GTSNPN and SVGIG (reference sequence). This CDR3 has 13 residues. V lost 3 bases to trimming and J lost 4 bases, with 10 bases between them. In DNA, the CDR3 is TGTGCCTGGAGCAGGGGACAATACAATGAGCAGTTCTTC. Its translation: CAWSRGQYNEQFF.

The rearrangement uses TRBV27 and TRBJ2-2; TRBD2 matches at 8 bases. The germline V gene encodes CDR1 MNHEY and CDR2 SMNVEV (reference sequence). The CDR3 sequence is 17 residues long. J gave up 3 bases and V 3 bases, and 9 bases lay outside the gene matches. CDR3 sequence reads: CASSLGSGSWYTGELFF. CDR3 sequence (DNA): TGTGCCAGCAGTTTGGGAAGCGGGAGTTGGTACACCGGGGAGCTGTTTTTT.

V and J are TRBV4-2 and TRBJ2-5; the match to TRBD2 covers 12 bases. CDR3 length: 16 residues. Germline assignment: CDR1 LGHNA and CDR2 YNFKEQ. V shed 0 bases, J shed 4 bases, and the junction held 3 bases outside the gene matches. The CDR3 loop reads CASSQDLTSGGETQYF. In DNA form, the CDR3 reads TGTGCCAGCAGCCAAGATCTGACTAGCGGGGGAGAGACCCAGTACTTC.

The chain has TRBV11-2 and TRBJ2-7, with 7 bases that match TRBD2. Germline CDR1 and CDR2: SGHAT and FQNNGV. Trimming took 3 bases from V and 1 from J; bases not matched to a gene: 0. This CDR3 comprises 13 residues. The CDR3 is CASSLGGSYEQYF. The DNA of the CDR3 is TGTGCCAGCAGCTTGGGAGGGTCCTACGAGCAGTACTTC.

The chain combines TRBV9 with TRBJ2-1, with 7 bases that match TRBD2. Germline V gene sequence: CDR1 SGDLS, CDR2 YYNGEE. J gave up 4 bases and V 0 bases, and 7 bases lay outside the gene matches. This CDR3 contains 16 residues. The CDR3 reads CASSVELASGYNEQFF. DNA of the CDR3: TGTGCCAGCAGCGTAGAACTTGCTAGCGGATACAATGAGCAGTTCTTC.

This clone came up a few times. The V and J genes are TRBV9 and TRBJ2-6; 9 positions match TRBD1. This CDR3 is 16 amino acids long. J gave up 2 bases and V 4 bases, and 4 bases lay outside the gene matches. Germline values: CDR1 SGDLS, CDR2 YYNGEE. The CDR3 DNA reads TGTGCCAGCAGCTCCGGGACAGGGCCTGGGGCCAACGTCCTGACTTTC. Encoded protein: CASSSGTGPGANVLTF.

CDR3 loop: CASTGTTHYNEQFF. The DNA of the CDR3 is TGTGCCAGTACCGGGACTACACACTACAATGAGCAGTTCTTC. The chain is built from TRBV2 and TRBJ2-1; TRBD2 agrees at 7 bases. The V gene end was trimmed by 9 bases and the J gene end by 3 bases; junction bases not matched to a gene: 8. The length of the CDR3 is 14 residues. Germline CDR1 reads SNHLY; CDR2 reads FYNNEI. Full variable domain (missing parts from reference TRBV2 and TRBJ2-1): EPEVTQTPSHQVTQMGQEVILRCVPISNHLYFYWYRQILGQKVEFLVSFYNNEISEKSEIFDDQFSVERPDGSNFTLKIRSTKLEDSAMYFCASTGTTHYNEQFFGPGTRLTVL.

The chain is built from TRBV11-2 and TRBJ2-3; 10 nucleotides agree with TRBD2. Unmatched junction bases numbered 13, after V lost 0 bases and J lost 7 bases. This CDR3 region has 18 residues. The germline V gene has CDR1 SGHAT and CDR2 FQNNGV. The CDR3 coding sequence is TGTGCCAGCAGCTTAGATATCCAGTCTAGCGGGAGCCTTAATACGCAGTATTTT. It is translated as CASSLDIQSSGSLNTQYF.

The V gene is TRBV30, the J gene TRBJ1-6; D possibly corresponds to TRBD1 (6 bases). The CDR3 totals 15 residues. In germline, CDR1 is GTSNPN, CDR2 SVGIG (reference sequence). V was trimmed by 4 bases and J by 6 bases, leaving 16 bases between them. In DNA form, the CDR3 reads TGTGCCTGGACTTACAATGGGGGCCTTAATTCACCCCTCCACTTT. Translation: CAWTYNGGLNSPLHF.

The rearrangement links TRBV5-1 to TRBJ2-5, with D maybe TRBD1 (5 bases). From germline, CDR1 is SGHRS and CDR2 YFSETQ. This CDR3 has 12 amino acids. Trimming shortened V by 4 bases and J by 14 bases, and 18 bases separated the two germline ends. CDR3 residues: CASSQDNGFTYF. CDR3 nucleotide sequence: TGCGCCAGCAGCCAGGACAATGGCTTTACTTACTTC.

This rearrangement joins TRBV30 to TRBJ2-7; TRBD2 agrees at 7 bases. The trim removed 0 bases at V and 2 bases at J, leaving 4 bases unmatched. The V gene's germline CDR1 is GTSNPN and CDR2 SVGIG (reference sequence). The CDR3 spans 14 residues. The CDR3 DNA reads TGTGCCTGGAGTGTTTCAGCGGGGACCTACGAGCAGTACTTC. The encoded protein is CAWSVSAGTYEQYF.

In this sample, this clone turned up a few times. The genes are TRBV2 and TRBJ2-1; a weak D match, TRBD2 (6 bases). The CDR3 contains 15 residues. Germline V gene lookup returns CDR1 SNHLY and CDR2 FYNNEI. Deletions cut 6 bases from V and 10 bases from J, with 22 bases between. Here the CDR3 DNA reads TGTGCCAGCAGCCGAGACGCGGGACTCCCTAGGGAGCAGTTCTTC. Amino acids: CASSRDAGLPREQFF.

This clone was picked up one time. This chain joins TRBV19 and TRBJ2-7; 8 bases match TRBD1. Germline CDR1 is LNHDA and CDR2 is SQIVND (reference sequence). The CDR3 length is 15 residues. V gave up 2 bases and J gave up 1 base; unmatched junction bases: 4. CDR3 DNA: TGTGCCAGTAGTATATCTCGGACAGGGTCCTACGAGCAGTACTTC. Amino acid sequence: CASSISRTGSYEQYF. Supplemented by reference TRBV19 and TRBJ2-7, the full variable domain reads DGGITQSPKYLFRKEGQNVTLSCEQNLNHDAMYWYRQDPGQGLRLIYYSQIVNDFQKGDIAEGYSVSREKKESFPLTVTSAQKNPTAFYLCASSISRTGSYEQYFGPGTRLTVT.

This sequence joins TRBV18 and TRBJ2-7; 9 nucleotides line up with TRBD1. The V gene's germline CDR1 is KGHSH and CDR2 LQKENI. V was clipped by 3 bases and J by 0 bases; unmatched bases: 6. This CDR3 region has 16 residues. This CDR3 reads CASSPLTGGDSYEQYF. In DNA, the CDR3 is TGTGCCAGCTCACCTTTGACAGGGGGAGACTCCTACGAGCAGTACTTC.

This CDR3 is CAAAAGVTYNEQFF. The CDR3 bases are TGTGCCGCCGCAGCGGGAGTGACTTACAATGAGCAGTTCTTC. This sequence joins TRBV2 and TRBJ2-1; 8 nucleotides match TRBD2. The trim removed 11 bases at V and 4 bases at J, leaving 10 bases unmatched. CDR3 size: 14 residues. In germline, CDR1 is SNHLY, CDR2 FYNNEI.

The sample holds a few counts of this clone. CDR3 bases: TGTGCCAGCAGACTAGCGGGAGACAATGAGCAGTTCTTC. This encodes CASRLAGDNEQFF. J is TRBJ2-1 and V is TRBV27; 11 positions agree with TRBD2. Germline CDR1 is MNHEY and CDR2 is SMNVEV (reference sequence). This CDR3 spans 13 amino acids. The junction had 0 bases not matched to a gene; V was cut back by 6 bases and J by 5 bases.

The V and J genes are TRBV6-1 and TRBJ1-3; TRBD1 is a possible D gene (5 bases). This CDR3 contains 16 residues. Germline CDR1 MNHNS, CDR2 SASEGT. Deletions cut 1 base from V and 0 bases from J, with 10 bases between. The CDR3 nucleotides are TGTGCCAGCAGTGAAGACAGGAGATACTCTGGAAACACCATATATTTT. Its protein is CASSEDRRYSGNTIYF.

This clone was seen more than once but under ten times. An end of the junction differs from the germline gene, which may be a read error. This chain connects TRBV7-9 to TRBJ1-1; TRBD1 agrees at 10 bases. Germline CDR1 reads SEHNR; CDR2 reads FQNEAQ (reference sequence). This CDR3 contains 17 residues. The CDR3 sequence is CSSSLMTGGERNTEAFF. The CDR3 region has the DNA TGTTCCAGCAGCCTAATGACAGGGGGCGAGAGGAACACTGAAGCTTTCTTT.

The J gene is TRBJ1-1, the V gene TRBV27; 8 positions match TRBD1. The germline V gene has CDR1 MNHEY and CDR2 SMNVEV (reference sequence). Trimming cost V 2 bases and J 3 bases; bases outside gene matches: 2. The CDR3 runs 14 residues. The chain's CDR3 is CASSLDRGYTEAFF. The DNA for the CDR3 is TGTGCCAGCAGTTTAGACAGGGGTTACACTGAAGCTTTCTTT.

The rearrangement joins TRBV5-4 to TRBJ2-1; 9 bases fit TRBD2. Germline CDR1 is SGHNT and CDR2 is YYREEE (reference sequence). The CDR3 loop spans 17 amino acids. The junction had 8 bases not matched to a gene; V was cut back by 4 bases and J by 0 bases. Written as DNA, the CDR3 is TGTGCCAGCAGCCGTAATAAAGCGGGGGGCTCCTACAATGAGCAGTTCTTC. Protein: CASSRNKAGGSYNEQFF. Full variable domain (rest looked up from reference TRBV5-4 and TRBJ2-1): ETGVTQSPTHLIKTRGQQVTLRCSSQSGHNTVSWYQQALGQGPQFIFQYYREEENGRGNFPPRFSGLQFPNYSSELNVNALELDDSALYLCASSRNKAGGSYNEQFFGPGTRLTVL.